Listed below are T cell receptor beta chains from one sample, sequenced in a study of cytomegalovirus exposure and HLA in healthy donors. Assay: immunoSEQ multiplex PCR; the TCRdb copy retains only in-frame clones and omits some. The data show under 200,000 clones, with about 70% seen just once and 1.5% to 2% held by the top ten. The material sequenced was PBMCs. Receptors originate from a woman between 25 and 40 years old in good health and CMV-seronegative. Both conserved end residues are trimmed from each CDR3. Fields, in order: V gene, J gene, CDR3 protein.

TRBV29-1	TRBJ2-7	SVEDRSDYEQY
TRBV25-1	TRBJ2-7	ASSESGGVYEQY
TRBV2	TRBJ2-3	ASNPTKGILTDTQY
TRBV13	TRBJ2-3	ASSLKDTDTQY
TRBV7-3	TRBJ2-7	ASSLNLQGGEQY
TRBV6-5	TRBJ2-7	ASSDRDEQY
TRBV5-1	TRBJ2-2	ASSSAGGRAAGELF
TRBV5-4	TRBJ2-3	ASSLRTDTQY
TRBV7-8	TRBJ1-5	ASSSSGTENQPQH
TRBV2	TRBJ2-7	ASISKRAGGLYEQY
TRBV5-1	TRBJ2-7	ASKVGGNSYEQY
TRBV5-6	TRBJ2-5	ASSLQGAGETQY
TRBV7-8	TRBJ1-5	ASSLIQGISQPQH
TRBV5-8	TRBJ1-4	ASSRGGNEKLF
TRBV25-1	TRBJ2-7	ASSELLAGDSEQY
TRBV27	TRBJ1-2	ASSLKRDRGGHGYT
TRBV6-6	TRBJ2-7	ASSLTSGSLDEQY
TRBV27	TRBJ2-1	ASSLGSFEQF
TRBV7-8	TRBJ2-2	ASRGENTGELF
TRBV2	TRBJ2-3	ASSFTDTQY
TRBV6-6	TRBJ2-3	ASSYDSQGQY
TRBV19	TRBJ1-2	ASSIRGPANYGYT
TRBV9	TRBJ2-7	ASSRESYEQY
TRBV7-9	TRBJ2-7	ASSLRFGAEWPYEQY
TRBV6-1	TRBJ2-2	ASSVRPGVNSGELF
TRBV12-5	TRBJ1-1	ASGTDTGLDTEAF
TRBV4-3	TRBJ2-7	ASSQDRTGSSYEQY
TRBV4-3	TRBJ2-1	ASSHGTSGISEQF
TRBV27	TRBJ2-3	ASSSRLRTDTQY
TRBV10-3	TRBJ2-1	AISEKRDEQF
TRBV7-2	TRBJ2-3	ASSPPRTGFADTQY
TRBV7-3	TRBJ1-1	ASSLGTGTMNTEAF
TRBV9	TRBJ2-1	ASSSTGGSRHNEQF
TRBV7-9	TRBJ2-7	ASRGTRAEQY
TRBV18	TRBJ1-1	ASSPTGQGGTEAF
TRBV5-1	TRBJ1-2	ASSLGQGAANYGYT
TRBV7-9	TRBJ2-7	ASSPITLAGYSYEQY
TRBV6-6	TRBJ1-3	ASSSTGISGNTIY
TRBV10-3	TRBJ2-7	AITETGGEQY
TRBV18	TRBJ1-1	ASSPDRGHTEAF